This T cell receptor (beta chain) was profiled in a study of OX40 agonist ivuxolimab in advanced cancers. For the study at large: Patients received ivuxolimab, an agonistic anti-OX40 (CD134) antibody.

Prior autoimmune disease or systemic immunosuppression barred patients. The sampling schedule covered blood at baseline, cycle 4 day 1, and cycle 7 day 1. The germline V gene has CDR1 SNHLY and CDR2 FYNNEI. Trimming stripped 9 bases from V and 1 base from J, with 13 bases between. The CDR3 contains 14 residues. In the case of this clone: The antigen remains undetermined. Additional DNA sequences in this sample encode the identical CDR3.

Method: immunoSEQ multiplex PCR; TCRdb's copy keeps in-frame clones and lacks some. Of 70,000 to 90,000 clones detected, about 91% appear once; the ten largest clones hold over 0.35%. Whole-study results and caveats: Average numbers of expanded clones were greater in CD8+ T cells than in CD4+.

This TCR came from an adult with an advanced solid tumor such as melanoma, head and neck, liver or kidney cancer. The chain couples TRBV2 to TRBJ1-5; tentative D call: TRBD1 (5 bases). Specimen: CD4+ or CD8+ T cells sorted from blood, collected in a trial of the OX40 agonist ivuxolimab. The CDR3 sequence is CASGGMISNQPQHF. CDR3 DNA sequence: TGTGCCAGTGGGGGGATGATAAGCAATCAGCCCCAGCATTTT.